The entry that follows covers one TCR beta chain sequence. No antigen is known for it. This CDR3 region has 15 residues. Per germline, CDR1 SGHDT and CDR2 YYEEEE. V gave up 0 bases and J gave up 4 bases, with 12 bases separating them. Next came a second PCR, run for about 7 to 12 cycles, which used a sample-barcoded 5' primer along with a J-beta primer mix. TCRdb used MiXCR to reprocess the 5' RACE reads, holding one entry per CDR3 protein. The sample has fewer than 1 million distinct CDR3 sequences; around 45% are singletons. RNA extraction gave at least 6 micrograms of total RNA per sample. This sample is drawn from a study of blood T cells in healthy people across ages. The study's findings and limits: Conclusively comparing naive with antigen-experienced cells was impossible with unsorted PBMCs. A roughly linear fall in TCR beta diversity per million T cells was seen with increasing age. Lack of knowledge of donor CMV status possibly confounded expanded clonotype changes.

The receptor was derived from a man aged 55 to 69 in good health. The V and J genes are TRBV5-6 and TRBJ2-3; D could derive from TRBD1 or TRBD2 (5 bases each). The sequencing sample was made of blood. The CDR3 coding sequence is TGTGCCAGCAGCTTGGTGGGGGAACCCTCAGATACGCAGTATTTT. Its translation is CASSLVGEPSDTQYF.